The rows below give T cell receptor beta chains drawn from one sample of a study of blood T cell repertoires in COVID-19. The table came from immunoSEQ multiplex PCR; TCRdb's copy has only in-frame clones and leaves some out. Among over 30,000 clones listed, 81% were seen once. Specimen: peripheral blood. Source of these receptors: a man older than 75 with active or convalescent COVID-19. Each CDR3 is given with its conserved first and last residue. D genes are given only for firm matches. Size is stated for part of the rows, as once, few or many counts, or as a class when the clone is expanded.

abundance	len	d_gene	v_gene	j_gene	CDR3nt	CDR3aa
-	12	-	TRBV20-1	TRBJ2-5	TGCAGTGCTAGTTACGGGGGAGAGACCCAGTACTTC	CSASYGGETQYF
-	13	TRBD1	TRBV7-9	TRBJ2-7	TGTGCCAGCAGGGAGACAGGGATGTACGAGCAGTACTTC	CASRETGMYEQYF
-	13	-	TRBV9	TRBJ1-3	TGTGCCAGCAGCCTCCAGGGCGGAAACACCATATATTTT	CASSLQGGNTIYF
-	15	-	TRBV15	TRBJ1-3	TGTGCCACCAGCAGAGATCGGGGTTCTGGAAACACCATATATTTT	CATSRDRGSGNTIYF
-	13	-	TRBV24-1	TRBJ2-3	TGTGCCACCAGTGAAATGGCTACAGATACGCAGTATTTT	CATSEMATDTQYF
once	14	TRBD1	TRBV5-1	TRBJ2-2	TGCGCCAGCAGCTCCGGACAGGGGACCGGGGAGCTGTTTTTT	CASSSGQGTGELFF
-	13	TRBD1	TRBV24-1	TRBJ2-3	TGTGCCACCGGGGACAGGGGAACAGATACGCAGTATTTT	CATGDRGTDTQYF
few	17	-	TRBV18	TRBJ1-3	TGTGCCAGCTCACCAGAGTTCTGGGCTAACTCTGGAAACACCATATATTTT	CASSPEFWANSGNTIYF
medium-sized	14	-	TRBV25-1	TRBJ2-3	TGTGCCAGCGGATCAGGGATGAGGTCAGATACGCAGTATTTT	CASGSGMRSDTQYF
-	15	-	TRBV7-9	TRBJ1-1	TGTGCCAGCAGCTATGCCACAGAAACGAACACTGAAGCTTTCTTT	CASSYATETNTEAFF
-	14	-	TRBV6-5	TRBJ1-5	TGTGCCAGCAGGACAGGACAGAGAGATCAGCCCCAGCATTTT	CASRTGQRDQPQHF
-	14	-	TRBV6-2/TRBV6-3	TRBJ1-2	TGTGCCAGCAGTGAGGACAGAACTAACTATGGCTACACCTTC	CASSEDRTNYGYTF
-	18	TRBD1	TRBV18	TRBJ2-3	TGTGCCAGCTCACCTGACATCAGGGACAGGGGCATACCAGATACGCAGTATTTT	CASSPDIRDRGIPDTQYF
-	12	-	TRBV25-1	TRBJ2-7	TGTGCCAGCAGTGAATACCCATACGAGCAGTACTTC	CASSEYPYEQYF
once	15	-	TRBV5-5	TRBJ2-2	TGTGCCAGCAGCTTGCAGGGGGGTAGCACCGGGGAGCTGTTTTTT	CASSLQGGSTGELFF
once	15	TRBD1	TRBV9	TRBJ1-4	TGTGCCAGCAGCGTAGGGACAGGGGATTGGGAAAAACTGTTTTTT	CASSVGTGDWEKLFF
-	16	-	TRBV6-2/TRBV6-3	TRBJ1-4	TGTGCCAGCAGCCCTGGTAGCGGGGGACGTAATGAAAAACTGTTTTTT	CASSPGSGGRNEKLFF
-	14	TRBD1	TRBV14	TRBJ1-2	TGTGCCAGCAGCCAGGGGGGACAGGTCCATGGCTACACCTTC	CASSQGGQVHGYTF
-	15	TRBD2	TRBV9	TRBJ2-3	TGTGCCAGCAGCGTAGGACTAGCGGGAAGTGATACGCAGTATTTT	CASSVGLAGSDTQYF
-	11	TRBD2	TRBV7-2	TRBJ2-5	TGTGCCAGCACCGGGGGGGAGACCCAGTACTTC	CASTGGETQYF
-	15	-	TRBV27	TRBJ2-7	TGTGCCAGCAGTTTACGGGACTCCCCAGGCTACGAGCAGTACTTC	CASSLRDSPGYEQYF
-	13	-	TRBV11-1	TRBJ1-1	TGTGCCAGCAGCATCAATTTACAGGGAGAAGCTTTCTTT	CASSINLQGEAFF
-	17	TRBD2	TRBV27	TRBJ2-2	TGTGCCAGCAGGGTGGCTAGCGGGGTTTCGAACACCGGGGAGCTGTTTTTT	CASRVASGVSNTGELFF
-	13	TRBD1	TRBV19	TRBJ2-4	TGTGCCAGTAGGAATTCCCGTGGGACAGGGGTTATCTTC	CASRNSRGTGVIF
-	14	-	TRBV24-1	TRBJ2-5	TGTGCCACCAGTGACGGACAGACCCAAGAGACCCAGTACTTC	CATSDGQTQETQYF
-	14	-	TRBV6-6	TRBJ1-1	TGTGCCAGCATCCCACAGGGTTCGTATACTGAAGCTTTCTTT	CASIPQGSYTEAFF
few	15	-	TRBV6-2/TRBV6-3	TRBJ1-5	TGTGCCAGCAGCAAAGGGAGTCATAGCAATCAGCCCCAGCATTTT	CASSKGSHSNQPQHF
-	16	TRBD1	TRBV5-1	TRBJ2-3	TGCGCCAGCAGCCCCGACAGGGGGCCTGGCACAGATACGCAGTATTTT	CASSPDRGPGTDTQYF
few	14	TRBD1	TRBV7-8	TRBJ2-7	TGTGCCAGCAGCCGGAACAGGGGCCGTAACGAGCAGTACTTC	CASSRNRGRNEQYF
-	16	-	TRBV3-1/TRBV3-2	TRBJ2-1	TGTGCCAGCAGCCAAGATCCGAGCGACTCCTACAATGAGCAGTTCTTC	CASSQDPSDSYNEQFF
-	13	-	TRBV30	TRBJ2-5	TGTGCCTGGAGTCCCGACAGTTATGAGACCCAGTACTTC	CAWSPDSYETQYF
-	16	TRBD2	TRBV9	TRBJ2-1	TGTGCCAGCAGCGTAGGAGGAGGGAGGGCCGACAATGAGCAGTTCTTC	CASSVGGGRADNEQFF
-	19	TRBD2	TRBV4-3	TRBJ2-5	TGCGCCAGCAGCCAAACGGGGCTAGCGGGAGTATTGGGGCAAGAGACCCAGTACTTC	CASSQTGLAGVLGQETQYF
-	17	-	TRBV3-1/TRBV3-2	TRBJ2-3	TGTGCCAGCAGCCAGGATCCTCCAGGCTTTAGCACAGATACGCAGTATTTT	CASSQDPPGFSTDTQYF
-	15	-	TRBV4-2	TRBJ2-5	TGTGCCAGCAGCCAAGTACCGGATGGAGGGCAGACCCAGTACTTC	CASSQVPDGGQTQYF
-	17	TRBD2	TRBV4-3	TRBJ2-3	TGCGCCAGCAGCCCCGTTGTGGCGGGAGGACGCACAGATACGCAGTATTTT	CASSPVVAGGRTDTQYF
-	15	-	TRBV13	TRBJ2-3	TGTGCCAGCAGCTTAGAAGGGTACGGCGGGGATACGCAGTATTTT	CASSLEGYGGDTQYF
few	15	-	TRBV2	TRBJ1-1	TGTGCCAGCAGTGAATGGGCAGACCTGAACACTGAAGCTTTCTTT	CASSEWADLNTEAFF
once	15	TRBD1	TRBV2	TRBJ2-2	TGTGCCAGCAGTAGGGACAGGGCCAACACCGGGGAGCTGTTTTTT	CASSRDRANTGELFF
-	16	TRBD1	TRBV11-3	TRBJ2-1	TGTGCCAGCAGCTTAGAAGGGGGGACAGGGTTCCATGAGCAGTTCTTC	CASSLEGGTGFHEQFF
-	17	TRBD2	TRBV4-3	TRBJ2-3	TGCGCCAGCAGCCAAGGTCCAGCGGGGGCTAGCACAGATACGCAGTATTTT	CASSQGPAGASTDTQYF
-	14	-	TRBV28	TRBJ1-3	TGTGCCAGCAGTTTCCGGGGGGCAGGAAACACCATATATTTT	CASSFRGAGNTIYF
few	15	TRBD2	TRBV5-1	TRBJ2-1	TGCGCCAGCAGTATTAGCGGGAGAGGGGGGAATGAGCAGTTCTTC	CASSISGRGGNEQFF
-	14	-	TRBV6-2/TRBV6-3	TRBJ1-1	TGTGCCAGCAGTTACTGGACAGTGAACACTGAAGCTTTCTTT	CASSYWTVNTEAFF
-	13	-	TRBV7-3	TRBJ2-2	TGTGCCAGCAGCTTAAGGCCTACCGGGGAGCTGTTTTTT	CASSLRPTGELFF
-	15	TRBD1	TRBV19	TRBJ1-5	TGTGCCAGTAGTATCCCGACAGGGCCCAATCAGCCCCAGCATTTT	CASSIPTGPNQPQHF
few	12	-	TRBV19	TRBJ2-3	TGTGCCAGTAGTATACCGAACTATGGGCAGTATTTT	CASSIPNYGQYF
-	13	-	TRBV2	TRBJ2-7	TGTGCCAGCAGCGCCGACTTGTCCTACGAGCAGTACTTC	CASSADLSYEQYF